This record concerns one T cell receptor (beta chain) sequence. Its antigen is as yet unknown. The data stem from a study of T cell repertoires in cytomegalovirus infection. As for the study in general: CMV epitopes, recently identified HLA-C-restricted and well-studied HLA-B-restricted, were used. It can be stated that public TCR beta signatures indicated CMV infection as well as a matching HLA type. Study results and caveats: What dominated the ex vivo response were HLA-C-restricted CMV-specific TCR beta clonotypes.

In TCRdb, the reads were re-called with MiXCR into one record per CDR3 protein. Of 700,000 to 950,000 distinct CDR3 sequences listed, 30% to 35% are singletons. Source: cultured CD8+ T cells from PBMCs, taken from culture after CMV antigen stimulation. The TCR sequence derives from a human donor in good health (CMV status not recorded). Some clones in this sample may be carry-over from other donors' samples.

CDR3 in DNA: TGTGCCAGCAGCATCCTAGCAATCGGGTCGGGTGAGCAGTTCTTC. This sequence encodes CASSILAIGSGEQFF. The chain uses TRBV7-6 and TRBJ2-1; possibly TRBD2 for D (5 bases). The CDR3 spans 15 residues. Germline CDR1 is SGHVS and CDR2 is FNYEAQ. Trimming took off 5 bases at V and 9 bases at J, with 20 bases between the two ends.